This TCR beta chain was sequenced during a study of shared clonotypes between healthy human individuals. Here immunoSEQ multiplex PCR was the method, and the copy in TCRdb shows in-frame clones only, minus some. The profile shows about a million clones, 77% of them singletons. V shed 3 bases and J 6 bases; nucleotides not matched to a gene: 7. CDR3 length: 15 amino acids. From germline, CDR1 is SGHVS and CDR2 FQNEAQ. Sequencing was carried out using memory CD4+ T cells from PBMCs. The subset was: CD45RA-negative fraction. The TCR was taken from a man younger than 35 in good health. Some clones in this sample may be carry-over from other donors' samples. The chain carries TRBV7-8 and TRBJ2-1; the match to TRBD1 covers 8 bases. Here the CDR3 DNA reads TGTGCCAGCAGCTTTAGAATGACAGGGGTCAATGAGCAGTTCTTC. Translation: CASSFRMTGVNEQFF.